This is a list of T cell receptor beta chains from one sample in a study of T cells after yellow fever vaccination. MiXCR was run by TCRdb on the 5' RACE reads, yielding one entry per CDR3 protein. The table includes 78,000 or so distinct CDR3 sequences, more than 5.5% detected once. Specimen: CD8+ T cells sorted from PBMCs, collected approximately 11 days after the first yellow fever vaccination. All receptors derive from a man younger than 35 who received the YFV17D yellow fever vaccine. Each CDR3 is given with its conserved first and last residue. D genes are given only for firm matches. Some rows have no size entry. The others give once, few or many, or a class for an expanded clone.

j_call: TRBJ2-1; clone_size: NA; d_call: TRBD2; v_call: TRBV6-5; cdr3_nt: TGTGCCAGCAGTTACTCGACTAGCGGCAACAATGAGCAGTTCTTC; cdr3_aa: CASSYSTSGNNEQFF
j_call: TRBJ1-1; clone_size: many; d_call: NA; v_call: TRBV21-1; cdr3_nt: TGTGCCAGCAGTACCGACACTGAAGCTTTCTTT; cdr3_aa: CASSTDTEAFF
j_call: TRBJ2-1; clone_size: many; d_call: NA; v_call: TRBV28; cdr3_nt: TGTGCCAGCACCCTGGTCCCGAGCTCCTACAATGAGCAGTTCTTC; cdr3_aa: CASTLVPSSYNEQFF
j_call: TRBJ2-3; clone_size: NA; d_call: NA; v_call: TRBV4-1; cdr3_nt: TGCGCCAGCAGCCAAGAGGCAGCGTATAGCACAGATACGCAGTATTTT; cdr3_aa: CASSQEAAYSTDTQYF
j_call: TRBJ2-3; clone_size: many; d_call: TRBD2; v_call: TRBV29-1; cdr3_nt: TGCAGCGTTGTAGGAGGACTAGTGCCCCGGGATACGCAGTATTTT; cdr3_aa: CSVVGGLVPRDTQYF
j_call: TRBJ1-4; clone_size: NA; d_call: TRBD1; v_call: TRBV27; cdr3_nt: TGTGCCAGCAGTTTGGGGACAGGGTTTGAAAAACTGTTTTTT; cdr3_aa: CASSLGTGFEKLFF
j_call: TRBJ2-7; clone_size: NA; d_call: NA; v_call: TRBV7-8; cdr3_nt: TGTGCCAGCAGCCCCTCGGCCGGGTATCTTGGGTACTTC; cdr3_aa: CASSPSAGYLGYF
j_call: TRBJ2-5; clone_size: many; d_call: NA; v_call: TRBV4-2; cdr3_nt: TGTGCCAGCAGCCAATACGGAGGGGTGCCGGGGGAGACCCAGTACTTC; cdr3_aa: CASSQYGGVPGETQYF
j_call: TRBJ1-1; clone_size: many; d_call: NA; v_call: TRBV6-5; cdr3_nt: TGTGCCAGCAGGGCCGGCTACACTGAAGCTTTCTTT; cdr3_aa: CASRAGYTEAFF
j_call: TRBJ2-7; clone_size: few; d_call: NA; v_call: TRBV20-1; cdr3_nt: TGCAGTGCTACCCCCCAGGGAGTCGAGCAGTACTTC; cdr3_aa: CSATPQGVEQYF
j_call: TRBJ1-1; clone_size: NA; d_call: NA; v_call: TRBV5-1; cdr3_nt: TGCGCCAGCAGCTTGGCCTGGGGGGATGAAGCTTTCTTT; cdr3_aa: CASSLAWGDEAFF
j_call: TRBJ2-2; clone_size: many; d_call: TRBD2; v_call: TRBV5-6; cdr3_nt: TGTGCCAGCAGCTTGAGACTAGCGGTGGCGGTCACCGGGGAGCTGTTTTTT; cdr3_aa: CASSLRLAVAVTGELFF
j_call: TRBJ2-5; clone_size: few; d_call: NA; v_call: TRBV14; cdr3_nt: TGTGCCAGCAGCCAAGATTACCAGACCGAAGAGACCCAGTACTTC; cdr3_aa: CASSQDYQTEETQYF
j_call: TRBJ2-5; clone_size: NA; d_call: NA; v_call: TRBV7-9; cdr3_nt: TGTGCCAGCAGCTCCCGGGGAGGGGGAGAGACCCAGTACTTC; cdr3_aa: CASSSRGGGETQYF
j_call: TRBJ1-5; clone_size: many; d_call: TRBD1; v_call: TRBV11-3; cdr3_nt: TGTGCCAGCAGTCTCGGGACAGCCATTAATCAGCCCCAGCATTTT; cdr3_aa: CASSLGTAINQPQHF
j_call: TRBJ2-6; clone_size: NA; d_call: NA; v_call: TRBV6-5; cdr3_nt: TGTGCCAGCAGTTACCAACTCTCTGGGGCCAACGTCCTGACTTTC; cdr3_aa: CASSYQLSGANVLTF
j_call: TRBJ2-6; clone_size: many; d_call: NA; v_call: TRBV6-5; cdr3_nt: TGTGCCAGCAGTTACGGTTATGGGTCCGGGGCCAACGTCCTGACTTTC; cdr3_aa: CASSYGYGSGANVLTF
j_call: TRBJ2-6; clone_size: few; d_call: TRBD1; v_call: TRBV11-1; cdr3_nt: TGTGCCAGCAGCTCAGGTCGAGGCAGGGGGTCTACTGGGGCCAACGTCCTGACTTTC; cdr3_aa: CASSSGRGRGSTGANVLTF
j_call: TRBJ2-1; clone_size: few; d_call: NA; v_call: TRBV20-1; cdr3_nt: TGCAGTGCTCCCATGGGCGGAGCGGCTCCCTCAATCAATGAGCAGTTCTTC; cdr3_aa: CSAPMGGAAPSINEQFF
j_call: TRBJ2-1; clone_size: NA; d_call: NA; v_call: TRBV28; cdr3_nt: TGTGCCAGCAGTTTATCCACCTCGGCCTACAATGAGCAGTTCTTC; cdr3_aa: CASSLSTSAYNEQFF
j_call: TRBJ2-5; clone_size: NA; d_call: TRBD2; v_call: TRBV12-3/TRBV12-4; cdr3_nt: TGTGCCAGCAGTGCTTCGGGGCGGGGGGCCGGAGAGACCCAGTACTTC; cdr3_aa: CASSASGRGAGETQYF
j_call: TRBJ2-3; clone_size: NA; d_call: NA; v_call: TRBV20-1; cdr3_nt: TGCAGTGCTAGAGATTTGGGTGGACGCACAGATACGCAGTATTTT; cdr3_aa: CSARDLGGRTDTQYF
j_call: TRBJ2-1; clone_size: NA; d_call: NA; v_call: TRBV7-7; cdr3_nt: TGTGCTAGCAGCTTGACCGCGGGTCTCTCCTACAATGAGCAGTTCTTC; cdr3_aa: CASSLTAGLSYNEQFF
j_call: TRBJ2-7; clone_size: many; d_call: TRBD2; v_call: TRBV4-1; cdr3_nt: TGCGCCAGCAGCCAAGTCGTGACTAGCGACTACGAGCAGTACTTC; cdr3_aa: CASSQVVTSDYEQYF
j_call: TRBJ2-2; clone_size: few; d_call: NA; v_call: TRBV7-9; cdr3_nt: TGTGCCAGCAGCACCTTTGACGCCGGGGAGCTGTTTTTT; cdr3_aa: CASSTFDAGELFF
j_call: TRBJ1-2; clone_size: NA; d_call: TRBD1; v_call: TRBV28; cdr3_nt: TGTGCCAGCAGCTACGACAGGGGGCCCTTTGGCTACACCTTC; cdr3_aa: CASSYDRGPFGYTF
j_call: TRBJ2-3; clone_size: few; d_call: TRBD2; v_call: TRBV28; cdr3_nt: TGTGCCAGCACCCTAGCGGGGGGGCTCGCAGATACGCAGTATTTT; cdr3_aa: CASTLAGGLADTQYF
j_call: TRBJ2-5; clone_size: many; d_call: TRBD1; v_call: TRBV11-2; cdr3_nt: TGTGCCAGCAGCCCAGGGACAGGGGGTGGGAAGACCCAGTACTTC; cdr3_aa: CASSPGTGGGKTQYF
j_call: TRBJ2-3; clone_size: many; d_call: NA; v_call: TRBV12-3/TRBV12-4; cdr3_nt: TGTGCCAGCAGTTTTTCGCAGGGAAGAGATACGCAGTATTTT; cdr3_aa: CASSFSQGRDTQYF
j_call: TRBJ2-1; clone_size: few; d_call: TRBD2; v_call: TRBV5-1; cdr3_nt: TGCGCCAGCAGCCGTTTTAGCGGGGGCTCCTACAATGAGCAGTTCTTC; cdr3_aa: CASSRFSGGSYNEQFF
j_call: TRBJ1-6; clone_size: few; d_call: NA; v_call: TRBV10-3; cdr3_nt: TGTGCCATCAGTGGGCAGGACTATAATTCACCCCTCCACTTT; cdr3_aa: CAISGQDYNSPLHF
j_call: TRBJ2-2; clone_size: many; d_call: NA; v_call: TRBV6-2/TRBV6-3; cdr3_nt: TGTGCCAGCAGTTACTCCCCCCCGTGGAGCGGGGAGCTGTTTTTT; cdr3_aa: CASSYSPPWSGELFF
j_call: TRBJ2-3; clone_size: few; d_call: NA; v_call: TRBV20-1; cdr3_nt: TGCAGTGCCGGACCGGGACTCCTTTCGGTTACGCAGTATTTT; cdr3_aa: CSAGPGLLSVTQYF
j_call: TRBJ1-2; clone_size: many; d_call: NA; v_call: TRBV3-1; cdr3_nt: TGTGCCAGCAGCCAAGATACATCGAACTATGGCTACACCTTC; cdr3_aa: CASSQDTSNYGYTF
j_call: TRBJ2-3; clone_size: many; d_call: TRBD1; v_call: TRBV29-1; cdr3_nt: TGCAGCGTTGAGGGACAGGGGTATACGCAGTATTTT; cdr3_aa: CSVEGQGYTQYF
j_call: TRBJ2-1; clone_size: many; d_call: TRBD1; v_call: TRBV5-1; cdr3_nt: TGCGCCAGCAGGGAAACAGGGGGCGGGGATGAGCAGTTCTTC; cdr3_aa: CASRETGGGDEQFF
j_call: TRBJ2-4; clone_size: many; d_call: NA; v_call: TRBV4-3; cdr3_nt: TGCGCCAGCAGCCAATATGATGGAGGGGTAGCCAAAAACATTCAGTACTTC; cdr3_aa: CASSQYDGGVAKNIQYF
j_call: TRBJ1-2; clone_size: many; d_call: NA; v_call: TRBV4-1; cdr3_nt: TGCGCCAGCAGCCGCACATCGGAAGGAGACTATGGCTACACCTTC; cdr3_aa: CASSRTSEGDYGYTF
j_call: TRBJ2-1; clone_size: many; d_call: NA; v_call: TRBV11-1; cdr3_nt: TGTGCCAGCAGCTTAGCTGCAGGGACAAGCTACAATGAGCAGTTCTTC; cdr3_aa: CASSLAAGTSYNEQFF
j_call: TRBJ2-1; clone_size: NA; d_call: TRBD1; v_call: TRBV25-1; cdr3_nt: TGTGCCAGCAATCGACAGGGTGCTTACAATGAGCAGTTCTTC; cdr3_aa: CASNRQGAYNEQFF
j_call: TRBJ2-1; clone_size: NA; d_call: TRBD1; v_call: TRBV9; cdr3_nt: TGTGCCAGTTCAAACCCCGGACAGGGAATAAGTGAGCAGTTCTTC; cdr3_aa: CASSNPGQGISEQFF
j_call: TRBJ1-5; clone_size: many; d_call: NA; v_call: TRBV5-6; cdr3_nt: TGTGCCAGCAGCTTGGCGGACAGTAATCAGCCCCAGCATTTT; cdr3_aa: CASSLADSNQPQHF
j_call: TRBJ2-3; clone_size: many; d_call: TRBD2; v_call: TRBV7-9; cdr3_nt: TGTGCCAGCAGCCCAAGGACTAGCGGGGGTCCAGATACGCAGTATTTT; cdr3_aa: CASSPRTSGGPDTQYF
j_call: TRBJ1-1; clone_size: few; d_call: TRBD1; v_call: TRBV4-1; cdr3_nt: TGCGCCAGCAGCCGCAGGGGGGACACTGAAGCTTTCTTT; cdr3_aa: CASSRRGDTEAFF
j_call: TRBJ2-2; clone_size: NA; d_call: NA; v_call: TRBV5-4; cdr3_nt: TGTGCCAGCAGCTTAACCCCCCTGAGCACCGGGGAGCTGTTTTTT; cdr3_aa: CASSLTPLSTGELFF
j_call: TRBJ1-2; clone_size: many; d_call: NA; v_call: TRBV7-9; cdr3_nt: TGTGCCAGCAGCTCCCAGAACAGGGACTACACCTTC; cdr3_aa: CASSSQNRDYTF
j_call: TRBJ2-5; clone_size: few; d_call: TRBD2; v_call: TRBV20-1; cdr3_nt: TGCAGTGCTACCCACGTTAGCGGGGGGGCTGGAGAGACCCAGTACTTC; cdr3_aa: CSATHVSGGAGETQYF
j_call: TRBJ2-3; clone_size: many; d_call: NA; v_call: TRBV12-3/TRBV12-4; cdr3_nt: TGTGCCAGAGAGGGCGAGGCAGATACGCAGTATTTT; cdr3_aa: CAREGEADTQYF